This T cell receptor beta chain was sequenced during a study of blood T cell repertoires in COVID-19 (dated by TCRdb to the early 2020s). Notes on the research overall: The collaborator samples originated in the United States, Italy and Spain and spanned the acute and convalescent phases of COVID-19. The repertoires were released in a freely available public database meant as a resource for research on the immune response to SARS-CoV-2. The samples were drawn from the first 160 participants of the ongoing ImmuneRACE study and from over 950 subjects provided by 6 global collaborators. Where available, HLA class I and class II types were taken from metadata supplied by the sample provider and were not determined by assay-based typing. The prospective study material was composed of cDNA or gDNA derived from T cells, B-cell-depleted T cells, or PBMCs. The dataset comprised deeply sampled blood TCRbeta repertoires from subjects exposed to, actively infected with, or recovered from COVID-19. A de-identified subject ID, COVID-19 status, age in years and sex were almost always included in the sample metadata. What the authors observed across the whole study: How much clinical and demographic metadata was included differed by source and by participant, and the metadata was provided uncurated.

TCRbeta CDR3 regions were amplified from genomic DNA using the immunoSEQ Assay, a bias-controlled multiplex PCR. On the study's bioinformatics: The number of nucleated cells in each sample was estimated from the amplification of reference gene primers within the assay. Sequence reads were collapsed and filtered to measure the absolute abundance of every unique TCRbeta CDR3 rearrangement. Productive Simpson clonality was computed per sample as the square root of Simpson's diversity index over productive rearrangements. TCRdb provides this immuneACCESS table in a form limited to in-frame rearrangements. Some clones are lacking; in checked studies, under half of them reflect an unresolved V gene, and why the rest are absent is not known. The D gene and trimming were derived from the DNA, and the V and J assignments and clone size from that table. The table for this sample lists fewer than 250,000 clones; 80% of them were counted only once. 7.4% of the sample is in the top ten clones.

The germline V gene encodes CDR1 SGHTA and CDR2 FQGNSA. Including cysteine and phenylalanine, the CDR3 has 16 amino acids. Only CDR3 DNA remains: 48 bases, in frame from the first base. Relative to germline, V is missing 1 base and J is missing 2 bases, with 0 bases of the junction outside any gene match. In the prospective study, participants were about 18 to 90 years old, resided in fewer than 25 geographic areas of the United States, and were enrolled through a virtual design. In the prospective study, cohorts were assigned on the basis of participant-reported clinical history obtained from a screening survey and a study questionnaire. In the prospective study, mobile phlebotomists collected whole blood, serum and a nasopharyngeal or oropharyngeal swab from each participant. Participants in the prospective study had the option to provide additional blood draws and questionnaires over a roughly two-month period. Before DNA extraction, blood samples from the prospective study were shipped at room temperature or frozen.

In this sample, this clone turned up once. Its antigen is still unknown. No base quality values were provided; no much bigger clone lies one nucleotide off. This chain joins TRBV7-2 to TRBJ2-6; 9 central bases correspond to TRBD1. What was sequenced was PBMCs or T cells enriched from blood (not recorded which). The receptor's source is a woman in her thirties or forties with acute COVID-19. The DNA reads as follows: TGTGCCAGCAGCTTAGGACAGGGGGCTGGGGCCAACGTCCTGACTTTC. It specifies CASSLGQGAGANVLTF.